The text below deals with one T cell receptor beta chain. The sample belongs to a study of blood T cell repertoires in COVID-19. Study summary: In each case, the material was cDNA or gDNA derived from T cells, B-cell-depleted T cells, or PBMCs.

Germline CDR1 is SQVTM and CDR2 is ANQGSEA. The CDR3 length is 12 residues. V was trimmed by 2 bases and J by 3 bases, leaving 4 bases between them. In the authors' methods: Estimated nucleated cell counts came from reference gene primer amplification. Measured with immunoSEQ multiplex PCR; TCRdb has only the in-frame clones, and not every one. V, J and clone size reflect that table, while D and trimming were determined from the DNA. The data contain 90,000 to 150,000 clones, 75% to 85% of them singletons. This chain links TRBV29-1 with TRBJ2-2; D is undetermined. This clonotype was sampled from a human donor in a cohort sampled during active COVID-19. Material for sequencing was peripheral blood. The CDR3 here is CSVEPYTGELFF. As DNA, the CDR3 is TGCAGCGTTGAACCCTACACCGGGGAGCTGTTTTTT.